The 2 T cell receptor beta chains in this list originate from one sample, sequenced in a study of T cell responses to AZD1222 COVID-19 vaccine. The assay was immunoSEQ multiplex PCR, and TCRdb's table has in-frame clones only and misses some. The profile shows 150,000 to 180,000 clones, 85% to 90% of them singletons. The sample here was peripheral blood, taken on day 0 of MenACWY control vaccination. The receptors stem from an adult in good health.

J is TRBJ1-2 and V is TRBV4-1; D is uncertain. This CDR3 is 13 amino acids long. V was shortened by 1 base and J by 6 bases, with 9 bases between the two germline ends. Germline CDR1 and CDR2: MGHRA and YSYEKL. CDR3: CASSQANLNGYTF. In DNA, the CDR3 is TGCGCCAGCAGCCAAGCCAACCTTAATGGCTACACCTTC.

This clone was counted once. The chain couples TRBV21-1 to TRBJ2-7; the table's D call, TRBD1, has no DNA check behind it. TRBV21-1 corresponds to a pseudogene. CDR3 length: 15 amino acids. The CDR3, as DNA: TGTGCCAGCAGCAAAGTCCCCAGGGGGAGGCACGAGCAGTACTTC. The encoded protein is CASSKVPRGRHEQYF.